This T cell receptor (beta chain) was sequenced during a study of OX40 agonist ivuxolimab in advanced cancers. Whole-study context: There were three patients with partial responses, one having hepatocellular carcinoma and two cutaneous melanoma.

As concerns this clone: The antigen is not known.

Study observations and caveats: CD4+ and CD8+ blood T cells expanded clonally by week 6 at 0.1 to 3.0 mg/kg.

Generated by immunoSEQ multiplex PCR, the TCRdb table keeps only in-frame clones and is missing some. The sample shows fewer than 20,000 clones, more than 65% of them seen only once. V was pared by 5 bases and J by 9 bases, with 8 bases of the junction left unmatched. Germline V gives CDR1 LNHDA, CDR2 SQIVND (reference sequence). The CDR3 sequence is 14 residues long. The source of this sequence is an adult with an advanced solid tumor such as melanoma, head and neck, liver or kidney cancer. The sample in question was CD4+ or CD8+ T cells sorted from blood, obtained in a trial of the OX40 agonist ivuxolimab. The chain is built from TRBV19 and TRBJ2-1; 9 bases align to TRBD1. CDR3 in DNA: TGTGCCAGTAGTTTCGGACAGGGGTCAGGTGAGCAGTTCTTC. Translation gives CASSFGQGSGEQFF. Supplemented by reference TRBV19 and TRBJ2-1, the full variable domain reads DGGITQSPKYLFRKEGQNVTLSCEQNLNHDAMYWYRQDPGQGLRLIYYSQIVNDFQKGDIAEGYSVSREKKESFPLTVTSAQKNPTAFYLCASSFGQGSGEQFFGPGTRLTVL.